This T cell receptor (beta chain) derives from a study of beta chain features in type 1 diabetes. Germline lookup yields CDR1 GTSNPN and CDR2 SVGIG (reference sequence). This CDR3 has 14 residues. The V end was cut by 4 bases, the J end by 5 bases, with 17 bases between. The sample holds a few counts of this clone. The antigen is undetermined. General study findings and limits: Type 1 diabetes patients had moderately but significantly shorter TCRB CDR3s in all four CD4+ subsets. Sequencing of cDNA might inflate the share of cells that strongly express TCR.

The sequenced template was cDNA made from the entire isolated RNA. Clones were sequenced by immunoSEQ multiplex PCR, and TCRdb holds only the in-frame ones, with some missing. The table lists 500,000 to 850,000 clones, 11% to 15% of them singletons. This receptor was taken from a man between 18 and 29 years old with type 1 diabetes. The material sequenced was naive CD4+ T cells from blood. The chain has TRBV30 and TRBJ1-1, with D possibly TRBD1 on 5 matching bases. CDR3 DNA sequence: TGTGCCTGGATTTTCTTCCCCCGGGGGACTGAAGCTTTCTTT. Amino acid sequence: CAWIFFPRGTEAFF.